This passage covers 32 T cell receptor beta chains from one sample sequenced in a study of PD-L1 blockade in urothelial cancer. TCRdb's table, derived via immunoSEQ multiplex PCR, lists solely in-frame clones and lacks some. Of 20,000 to 25,000 clones in the sample, roughly 90% were seen once. This material consisted of PBMCs, taken around atezolizumab (anti-PD-L1) treatment. These receptors all stem from a woman aged 60-75 years with urothelial cancer.

The chain couples TRBV9 to TRBJ2-1; 7 bases agree with TRBD2. The germline V gene has CDR1 SGDLS and CDR2 YYNGEE. After removal of 0 bases from V and 1 base from J, the junction contained 1 base not matched to a gene. CDR3 length equals 15 residues. CDR3 protein: CASSVARESYNEQFF. Here the CDR3 DNA reads TGTGCCAGCAGCGTAGCGCGGGAGTCCTACAATGAGCAGTTCTTC.

This clone has just one count. This sequence joins TRBV27 and TRBJ2-7, with D perhaps matching TRBD2 (5 bases). The germline V and J ends were trimmed by 4 bases and 0 bases, with 10 bases remaining between them. CDR1 MNHEY and CDR2 SMNVEV come from the germline V gene (reference sequence). The length of the CDR3 is 14 residues. The DNA of the CDR3 is TGTGCCAGCAGTTACGAGGGCAGCTCCTACGAGCAGTACTTC. This gives the protein CASSYEGSSYEQYF.

The chain is built from TRBV19 and TRBJ1-3; D not certain. Germline V lookup: CDR1 LNHDA, CDR2 SQIVND (reference sequence). CDR3 length: 16 amino acids. V lost 5 bases and J lost 0, with 14 bases in between. CDR3 protein: CASSPPTWLSGNTIYF. Written as DNA, the CDR3 is TGTGCCAGTAGTCCCCCGACTTGGCTCTCTGGAAACACCATATATTTT.

The genes are TRBV7-9 and TRBJ1-4; D remains ambiguous. V was cut by 1 base and J by 8 bases, with 11 bases left in between. Germline loops: CDR1 SEHNR, CDR2 FQNEAQ (reference sequence). The CDR3 sequence is 14 residues long. In DNA, the CDR3 is TGTGCCAGCAGCTTAGGGTACCGCGGGGAAAAACTGTTTTTT. It codes for CASSLGYRGEKLFF.

This clone is a singleton in its sample. The rearrangement uses TRBV4-2 and TRBJ1-5, with TRBD1 identical over 7 bases. This CDR3 contains 19 residues. Germline assignment: CDR1 LGHNA and CDR2 YNFKEQ. With V trimmed by 0 bases and J by 3 bases, 14 bases remained unmatched. The CDR3 nucleotides are TGTGCCAGCAGCCAAGATAGACAGGGAGGACACCTTTCCAATCAGCCCCAGCATTTT. Encoded protein: CASSQDRQGGHLSNQPQHF.

This chain uses TRBV18 with TRBJ1-4; a possible D gene is TRBD1 (6 bases). Germline V CDR1 and CDR2: KGHSH, LQKENI. This CDR3 is built from 16 residues. The ends were cut back, 1 base at V and 5 bases at J, with 14 bases in the middle. The CDR3 DNA reads TGTGCCAGCTCACCACGCGACAACCAGGGGAATGAAAAACTGTTTTTT. The encoded protein is CASSPRDNQGNEKLFF.

This chain connects TRBV9 to TRBJ2-1; TRBD1 matches at 9 bases. Germline V CDR1 and CDR2: SGDLS, YYNGEE. The length of the CDR3 is 15 residues. The V segment lost 3 bases and the J segment 10 bases; nucleotides outside the gene matches: 11. This chain's CDR3 is CASSEQGASYREQFF. The CDR3 region has the DNA TGTGCCAGCAGCGAACAGGGGGCGAGCTACAGGGAGCAGTTCTTC.

This rearrangement joins TRBV2 to TRBJ2-7; 7 bases match TRBD1. This CDR3 region has 13 residues. V was pared by 4 bases and J by 6 bases, with 6 bases of the junction left unmatched. The germline V gene encodes CDR1 SNHLY and CDR2 FYNNEI. The DNA of the CDR3 is TGTGCCAGCAGTGCCGAGACAGGGTCCGAGCAGTACTTC. Protein sequence: CASSAETGSEQYF.

The chain combines TRBV30 with TRBJ2-3; 11 bases map to TRBD2. Per germline, CDR1 GTSNPN and CDR2 SVGIG (reference sequence). The CDR3 is 15 amino acids. The V and J ends lost 0 bases and 3 bases, in that order; junction bases with no gene match: 2. The CDR3 region has the DNA TGTGCCTGGAGTGTAGGGACTAGCGGTACAGATACGCAGTATTTT. Translation: CAWSVGTSGTDTQYF.

The chain couples TRBV11-2 to TRBJ2-7; TRBD2 matches at 9 bases. CDR3 size: 15 residues. The germline gives CDR1 SGHAT, CDR2 FQNNGV. V was clipped by 0 bases and J by 2 bases; unmatched bases: 2. The CDR3 DNA sequence: TGTGCCAGCAGCTTAGAGAGGACTAGCGCCTACGAGCAGTACTTC. This translates into CASSLERTSAYEQYF.

The V gene is TRBV5-1, the J gene TRBJ2-7; 10 bases match TRBD1. The V gene end was trimmed by 0 bases and the J gene end by 2 bases; junction bases not matched to a gene: 2. This CDR3 contains 15 residues. The germline CDR1 and CDR2 sequences are SGHRS and YFSETQ. In nucleotides, the CDR3 is TGCGCCAGCAGCTTGGTTGGGACAGGGGCCTACGAGCAGTACTTC. Residues: CASSLVGTGAYEQYF.

The chain has TRBV4-3 and TRBJ2-1; 8 nucleotides align to TRBD2. The CDR3 contains 16 residues. CDR1 is LGHNA and CDR2 is YSLEER in the germline V gene. Trimming took 0 bases from V and 5 from J; bases not matched to a gene: 6. The CDR3 is CASSQDSAGANNEQFF. The CDR3 DNA reads TGCGCCAGCAGCCAAGATTCAGCGGGAGCAAACAATGAGCAGTTCTTC.

This clone was counted once. The rearrangement uses TRBV11-2 and TRBJ2-3; TRBD2 agrees at 9 bases. Germline CDR1 and CDR2: SGHAT and FQNNGV. This CDR3 region has 15 residues. With V trimmed by 5 bases and J by 5 bases, 8 bases remained unmatched. CDR3 amino acids: CASSLSGRMGDTQYF. The CDR3 DNA follows: TGTGCCAGCAGCCTTAGCGGGAGAATGGGAGATACGCAGTATTTT.

This sequence joins TRBV27 and TRBJ1-1; TRBD1 is a possible D gene (6 bases). Between the trimmed V and J ends, which lost 5 bases and 1 base, there was a span of 14 bases. The CDR3 totals 15 residues. The germline V gene encodes CDR1 MNHEY and CDR2 SMNVEV (reference sequence). CDR3 residues: CASSPTTGPNTEAFF. CDR3 nucleotide sequence: TGTGCCAGCAGTCCCACCACAGGGCCGAACACTGAAGCTTTCTTT.

This clone has only a few counts. V is TRBV29-1 and J is TRBJ2-7, with a tentative D call TRBD2 (5 bases). Germline V gene lookup returns CDR1 SQVTM and CDR2 ANQGSEA. The CDR3 runs 13 residues. V lost 7 bases, J lost 5 bases, and 18 bases lay in between. CDR3 DNA sequence: TGCAGCGCCGATCTGACGGACTCAAACGAGCAGTACTTC. This translates into CSADLTDSNEQYF.

This clone is large (0.1 to 1%) in the sample. The rearrangement links TRBV9 to TRBJ2-7; 8 bases map to TRBD2. There are 15 residues in the CDR3. Germline V gives CDR1 SGDLS, CDR2 YYNGEE. The V and J ends lost 3 bases and 5 bases, in that order; junction bases with no gene match: 10. CDR3 bases: TGTGCCAGCAGCGCCGACGGGAGGGCCCCCGACGAGCAGTACTTC. It encodes CASSADGRAPDEQYF.

This clone was recorded only once. The chain recombines TRBV1 with TRBJ2-5; no check of the table's D call, TRBD1, against the DNA was made. TRBV1 is listed as a pseudogene. The CDR3 runs 17 residues. This CDR3 reads CTSSQPPSGTARETQYF. CDR3 in DNA: TGCACCAGCAGCCAACCTCCCTCCGGGACAGCTCGGGAGACCCAGTACTTC.

The chain recombines TRBV4-3 with TRBJ2-1; TRBD2 matches at 9 bases. The CDR3 loop spans 15 amino acids. Trimming at V came to 4 bases and at J to 3 bases, leaving 4 bases not matched to a gene. Germline-derived CDR1 and CDR2 are LGHNA and YSLEER. The CDR3 DNA reads as TGCGCCAGCAGCCCCGGGACTAGCTTCTACAATGAGCAGTTCTTC. Its translation is CASSPGTSFYNEQFF.

The rearrangement uses TRBV28 and TRBJ1-5; tentatively, D is TRBD1 (5 bases). V dropped 7 bases and J dropped 1 base, with 20 bases sitting between them. Germline V gene lookup returns CDR1 MDHEN and CDR2 SYDVKM. This CDR3 has 17 residues. CDR3: CASTLAGRGVSNQPQHF. CDR3 nucleotides: TGTGCCAGCACCTTGGCGGGGCGCGGTGTAAGCAATCAGCCCCAGCATTTT. Combining the CDR3 with reference TRBV28 and TRBJ1-5 gives the whole variable domain DVKVTQSSRYLVKRTGEKVFLECVQDMDHENMFWYRQDPGLGLRLIYFSYDVKMKEKGDIPEGYSVSREKKERFSLILESASTNQTSMYLCASTLAGRGVSNQPQHFGDGTRLSIL.

The chain is built from TRBV13 and TRBJ2-5, with D tentatively TRBD2 (7 bases). The germline V gene encodes CDR1 PRHDT and CDR2 FYEKMQ (reference sequence). Trimming shortened V by 3 bases and J by 2 bases, and 10 bases separated the two germline ends. The CDR3 contains 14 residues. The CDR3: CASSLGGAQETQYF. CDR3 in DNA: TGTGCCAGCAGCTTGGGGGGGGCGCAAGAGACCCAGTACTTC.

The chain is built from TRBV6-5 and TRBJ2-7; possibly TRBD1 for D (6 bases). This CDR3 is 14 amino acids long. Deletions cut 5 bases from V and 2 bases from J, with 13 bases between. Per germline, CDR1 MNHEY and CDR2 SVGAGI. The CDR3 reads CASSTLQGTYEQYF. CDR3 coding DNA: TGTGCCAGCAGTACCCTACAGGGTACCTACGAGCAGTACTTC.

This chain connects TRBV5-1 to TRBJ2-7; TRBD2 agrees at 12 bases. The CDR3 covers 19 residues. The ends lost 0 bases at V and 0 bases at J; junction bases unmatched: 10. The V gene's germline CDR1 is SGHRS and CDR2 YFSETQ. Here the CDR3 DNA reads TGCGCCAGCAGCTTGGCTAGCGGGAGGGGACTTTCCCACTCCTACGAGCAGTACTTC. This codes for CASSLASGRGLSHSYEQYF. The variable domain in full, with the rest retrieved from reference TRBV5-1 and TRBJ2-7, is KAGVTQTPRYLIKTRGQQVTLSCSPISGHRSVSWYQQTPGQGLQFLFEYFSETQRNKGNFPGRFSGRQFSNSRSEMNVSTLELGDSALYLCASSLASGRGLSHSYEQYFGPGTRLTVT.

The rearrangement uses TRBV5-1 and TRBJ2-7, with 14 positions matching TRBD2. This CDR3 has 18 amino acids. CDR1 SGHRS and CDR2 YFSETQ come from the germline V gene. V shed 3 bases and J 3 bases; nucleotides not matched to a gene: 11. DNA for the CDR3: TGCGCCAGCAGCTGGGGACTAGCGGGAGCGATTGGCGTCTACGAGCAGTACTTC. This codes for CASSWGLAGAIGVYEQYF.

This clone has just one count. The rearrangement links TRBV7-6 to TRBJ1-4; no firm D call. The CDR3 extends over 15 amino acids. Germline lookup yields CDR1 SGHVS and CDR2 FNYEAQ. Trimming left V 2 bases short and J 7 bases short, with 14 bases between. The CDR3 coding sequence is TGTGCCAGCAGCTTAAATCGGGTTGTAGGTGAAAAACTGTTTTTT. Amino acids: CASSLNRVVGEKLFF.

This sequence joins TRBV5-1 and TRBJ2-6; D remains ambiguous. The V and J ends lost 0 bases and 2 bases respectively, with 9 bases between them. CDR3 length: 16 amino acids. The germline CDR1 and CDR2 sequences are SGHRS and YFSETQ. The CDR3 region is CASSLGSETGANVLTF. CDR3 nucleotides: TGCGCCAGCAGCTTGGGAAGCGAAACTGGGGCCAACGTCCTGACTTTC.

This clone has only a few counts. The chain uses TRBV11-2 and TRBJ1-1; 8 nucleotides align to TRBD1. Germline values: CDR1 SGHAT, CDR2 FQNNGV. V shed 5 bases and J 3 bases; nucleotides not matched to a gene: 8. This CDR3 region has 15 residues. The DNA for the CDR3 is TGTGCCAGCAGCATTTGGACAGGGATTCACACTGAAGCTTTCTTT. This gives the protein CASSIWTGIHTEAFF.

This rearrangement joins TRBV6-1 to TRBJ2-7, with 10 nucleotides matching TRBD1. CDR1 is MNHNS and CDR2 is SASEGT in the germline V gene. The CDR3 is 15 amino acids. V shed 6 bases, J shed 5 bases, and the junction held 10 bases outside the gene matches. CDR3 sequence: CASSVRGTGVDEQYF. CDR3 nucleotides: TGTGCCAGCAGCGTGAGGGGGACAGGGGTGGACGAGCAGTACTTC.

CDR3 loop: CASSLVASGTTSTDTQYF. The CDR3 coding sequence is TGTGCCAGCAGCTTAGTTGCTAGCGGTACCACTAGCACAGATACGCAGTATTTT. The chain employs TRBV7-2 and TRBJ2-3; the match to TRBD2 covers 7 bases. Germline CDR1 SGHTA, CDR2 FQGNSA. V lost 1 base and J lost 0; bases outside the gene matches: 10. CDR3 length: 18 amino acids. The complete variable domain, with remaining parts taken from reference TRBV7-2 and TRBJ2-3, reads GAGVSQSPSNKVTEKGKDVELRCDPISGHTALYWYRQSLGQGLEFLIYFQGNSAPDKSGLPSDRFSAERTGGSVSTLTIQRTQQEDSAVYLCASSLVASGTTSTDTQYFGPGTRLTVL.

The chain is built from TRBV2 and TRBJ2-7, with 7 positions matching TRBD2. CDR1 is SNHLY, CDR2 FYNNEI, per germline. This CDR3 has 15 amino acids. Trimming took 2 bases from V and 1 from J; bases not matched to a gene: 5. The chain's CDR3 is CASSELAVLSYEQYF. CDR3 bases: TGTGCCAGCAGTGAACTAGCGGTCCTATCCTACGAGCAGTACTTC.

This chain uses TRBV7-8 with TRBJ2-1; 8 nucleotides align to TRBD2. J was trimmed by 2 bases and V by 2 bases; bases with no gene match: 8. The CDR3 runs to 17 residues. Germline CDR1 and CDR2: SGHVS and FQNEAQ. CDR3 sequence: CASSLYQTGLAYNEQFF. DNA of the CDR3: TGTGCCAGCAGCTTATATCAAACGGGACTAGCCTACAATGAGCAGTTCTTC.

The V gene is TRBV28, the J gene TRBJ2-7; 8 bases line up with TRBD1. With V trimmed by 6 bases and J by 2 bases, 15 bases remained unmatched. CDR1 and CDR2 from the germline V gene are MDHEN and SYDVKM. CDR3 length equals 17 residues. CDR3 bases: TGTGCCAGCAGGCACAAGGGCAGGGGGCGACCCCCCTACGAGCAGTACTTC. Residues: CASRHKGRGRPPYEQYF.

The table lists this clone with a count of one. The rearrangement links TRBV28 to TRBJ2-2; TRBD2 aligns across 9 bases. Germline lookup yields CDR1 MDHEN and CDR2 SYDVKM. V was clipped by 5 bases and J by 2 bases; unmatched bases: 12. The CDR3 runs 18 residues. The CDR3 here is CASSLNPGLAVNTGELFF. CDR3 DNA: TGTGCCAGCAGTCTAAACCCGGGACTAGCTGTAAACACCGGGGAGCTGTTTTTT.